This TCR beta chain was retrieved from a study of T cell clonality in common variable immunodeficiency. Measured with immunoSEQ multiplex PCR; TCRdb has only the in-frame clones, and not every one. The sample shows 25,000 to 35,000 clones, none of them appearing just once. CVID meant reduced serum IgG, IgA and/or IgM plus specific antibody deficiency. Heparinized whole blood, roughly 5 to 8 ml, came from each donor. This clone turned up a few times. The antigen is unknown. The read gets to within 3 residues of the CDR3 end, and the germline J gene fills in the rest. V was pared by 0 bases and J by 4 bases, with 5 bases of the junction left unmatched. Germline V gene sequence: CDR1 MNHNS, CDR2 SASEGT. The CDR3 runs 15 residues. Whole-study findings and limits: In common variable immunodeficiency, TCR beta chains reportedly carried fewer deletions and N-nucleotide insertions. Shared TCRbeta clones were fewer between CVID subjects than controls.

The sequence derives from a human donor with common variable immunodeficiency. Material: peripheral blood mononuclear cells. The chain has TRBV6-1 and TRBJ1-2; 7 bases fit TRBD1. CDR3 DNA, as far as it was read: TGTGCCAGCAGTGAAGCGCAGGGGACAGCCTATGGC. Protein sequence: CASSEAQGTAYG. The full CDR3 protein reads CASSEAQGTAYGYTF.